This T cell receptor beta chain is from a study of blood T cells in healthy people across ages. A second roughly 7 to 11 cycle PCR used barcoded and J-beta primers. MiXCR, run by TCRdb on the 5' RACE reads, gives a single entry per CDR3 protein. The table lists more than 500,000 distinct CDR3 sequences, around 27% of them singletons, with over 3.5% in the top ten. Germline V gives CDR1 ENHRY, CDR2 SYGVKD. The trim removed 6 bases at V and 8 bases at J, leaving 6 bases unmatched. The CDR3 is 12 residues long. This same sample was also taken into another study, of T cells of mothers and their children. That study reports: Per 15 ul, 1.5 ug of RNA was used, with all extracted RNA going into cDNA synthesis. Second-PCR primer M1S introduced sample barcodes and 2-4 random nucleotides.

Sequenced sample: blood. The chain links TRBV10-3 to TRBJ1-2, with TRBD1 identical over 7 bases. The TCR sequence derives from a boy aged 2 to 10 in good health. CDR3 sequence reads: CAISRDSGGYTF. The CDR3 DNA sequence: TGTGCCATCAGCCGGGACAGTGGGGGCTACACCTTC.